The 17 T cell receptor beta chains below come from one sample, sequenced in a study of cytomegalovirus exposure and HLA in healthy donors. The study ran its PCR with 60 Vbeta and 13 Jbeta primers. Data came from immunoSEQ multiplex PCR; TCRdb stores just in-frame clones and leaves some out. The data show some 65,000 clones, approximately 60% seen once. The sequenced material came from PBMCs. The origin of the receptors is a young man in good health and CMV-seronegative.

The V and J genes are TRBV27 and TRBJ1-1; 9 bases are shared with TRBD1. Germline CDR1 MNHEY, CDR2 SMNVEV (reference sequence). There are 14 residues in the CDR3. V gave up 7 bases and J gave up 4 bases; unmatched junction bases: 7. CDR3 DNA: TGTGCCAGCAACTACAGGGGGCTGGGCACTGAAGCTTTCTTT. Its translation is CASNYRGLGTEAFF.

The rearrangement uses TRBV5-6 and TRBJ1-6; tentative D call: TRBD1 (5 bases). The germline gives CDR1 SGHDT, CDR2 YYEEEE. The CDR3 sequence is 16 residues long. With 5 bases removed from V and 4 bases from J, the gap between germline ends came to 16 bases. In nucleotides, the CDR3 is TGTGCCAGCAGTACCCCCACACGGGGGTATAATTCACCCCTCCACTTT. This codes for CASSTPTRGYNSPLHF.

The CDR3 is CASSVEREDYNEQFF. The DNA of the CDR3 is TGTGCCAGCAGCGTAGAACGGGAGGACTACAATGAGCAGTTCTTC. The chain employs TRBV9 and TRBJ2-1; 7 bases line up with TRBD2. V trimming: 0 bases; J trimming: 3 bases; junction bases outside the gene matches: 3. The CDR3 runs to 15 residues. Per germline, CDR1 SGDLS and CDR2 YYNGEE.

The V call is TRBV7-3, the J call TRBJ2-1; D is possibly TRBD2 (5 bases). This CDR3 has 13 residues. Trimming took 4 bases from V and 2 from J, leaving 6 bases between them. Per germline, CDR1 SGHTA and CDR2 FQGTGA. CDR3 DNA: TGTGCCAGCAGCTCCGGGACCTACAATGAGCAGTTCTTC. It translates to CASSSGTYNEQFF. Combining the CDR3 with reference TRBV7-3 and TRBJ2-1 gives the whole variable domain GAGVSQTPSNKVTEKGKYVELRCDPISGHTALYWYRQSLGQGPEFLIYFQGTGAADDSGLPNDRFFAVRPEGSVSTLKIQRTERGDSAVYLCASSSGTYNEQFFGPGTRLTVL.

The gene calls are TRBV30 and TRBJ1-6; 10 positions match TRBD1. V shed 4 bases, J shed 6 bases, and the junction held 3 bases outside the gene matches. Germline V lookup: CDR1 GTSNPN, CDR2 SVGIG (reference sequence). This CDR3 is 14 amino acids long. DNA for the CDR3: TGTGCCTGGACGACAGGGGGCCTTAATTCACCCCTCCACTTT. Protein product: CAWTTGGLNSPLHF.

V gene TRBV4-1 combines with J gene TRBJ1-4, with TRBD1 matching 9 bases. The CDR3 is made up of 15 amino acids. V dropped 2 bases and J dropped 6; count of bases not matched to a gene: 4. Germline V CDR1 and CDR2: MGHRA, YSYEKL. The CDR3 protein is CASSQTGGADEKLFF. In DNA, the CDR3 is TGCGCCAGCAGCCAAACAGGGGGCGCGGATGAAAAACTGTTTTTT.

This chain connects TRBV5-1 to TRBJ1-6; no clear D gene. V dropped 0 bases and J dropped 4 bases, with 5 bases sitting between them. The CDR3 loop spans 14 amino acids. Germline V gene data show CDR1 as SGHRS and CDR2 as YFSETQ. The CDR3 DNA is TGCGCCAGCAGCTTGGGGACTTATAATTCACCCCTCCACTTT. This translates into CASSLGTYNSPLHF.

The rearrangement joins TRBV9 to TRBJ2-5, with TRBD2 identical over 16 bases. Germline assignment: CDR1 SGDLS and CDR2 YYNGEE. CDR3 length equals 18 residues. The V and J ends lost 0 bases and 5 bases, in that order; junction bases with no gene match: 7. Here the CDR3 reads CASSVAGTSGGELETQYF. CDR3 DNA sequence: TGTGCCAGCAGCGTAGCGGGGACTAGCGGGGGGGAGCTGGAGACCCAGTACTTC.

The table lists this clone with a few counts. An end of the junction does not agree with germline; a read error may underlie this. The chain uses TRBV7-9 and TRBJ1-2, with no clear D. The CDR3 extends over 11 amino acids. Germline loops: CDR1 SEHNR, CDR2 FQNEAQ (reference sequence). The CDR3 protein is CASSPQSRLYF. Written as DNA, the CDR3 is TGTGCCAGCAGCCCCCAATCGCGCCTTTACTTC.

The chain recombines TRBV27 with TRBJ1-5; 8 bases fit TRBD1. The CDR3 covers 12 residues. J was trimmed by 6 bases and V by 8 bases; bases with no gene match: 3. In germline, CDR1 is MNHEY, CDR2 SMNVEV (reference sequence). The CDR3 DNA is TGTGCCAGCGGGACAGGTAGTCAGCCCCAGCATTTT. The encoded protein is CASGTGSQPQHF.

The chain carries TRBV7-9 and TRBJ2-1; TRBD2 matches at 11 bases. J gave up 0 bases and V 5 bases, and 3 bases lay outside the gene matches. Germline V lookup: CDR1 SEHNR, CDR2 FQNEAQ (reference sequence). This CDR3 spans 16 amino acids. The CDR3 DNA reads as TGTGCCAGCAGCCAAACTAGCGGGGGCTCCTACAATGAGCAGTTCTTC. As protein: CASSQTSGGSYNEQFF.

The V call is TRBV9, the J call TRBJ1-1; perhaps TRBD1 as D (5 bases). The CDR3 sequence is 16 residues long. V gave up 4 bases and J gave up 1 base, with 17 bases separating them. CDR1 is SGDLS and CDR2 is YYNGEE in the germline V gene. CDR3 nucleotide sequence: TGTGCCAGCAGCCCCACGGGGGACTTAAGGAACACTGAAGCTTTCTTT. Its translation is CASSPTGDLRNTEAFF.

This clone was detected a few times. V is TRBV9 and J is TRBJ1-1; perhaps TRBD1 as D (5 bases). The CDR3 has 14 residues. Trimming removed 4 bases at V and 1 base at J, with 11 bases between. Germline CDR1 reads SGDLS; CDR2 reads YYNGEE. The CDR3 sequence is CASSLGPENTEAFF. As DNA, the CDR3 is TGTGCCAGCAGCCTGGGGCCCGAGAACACTGAAGCTTTCTTT. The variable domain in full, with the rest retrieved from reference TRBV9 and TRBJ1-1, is DSGVTQTPKHLITATGQRVTLRCSPRSGDLSVYWYQQSLDQGLQFLIQYYNGEERAKGNILERFSAQQFPDLHSELNLSSLELGDSALYFCASSLGPENTEAFFGQGTRLTVV.

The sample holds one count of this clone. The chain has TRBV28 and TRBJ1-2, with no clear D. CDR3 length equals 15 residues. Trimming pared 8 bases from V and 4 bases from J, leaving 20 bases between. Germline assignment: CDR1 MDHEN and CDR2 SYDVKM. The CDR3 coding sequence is TGTGCCAGCTCGTACTTAGGAGCGAGCCTCTATGGCTACACCTTC. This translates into CASSYLGASLYGYTF.

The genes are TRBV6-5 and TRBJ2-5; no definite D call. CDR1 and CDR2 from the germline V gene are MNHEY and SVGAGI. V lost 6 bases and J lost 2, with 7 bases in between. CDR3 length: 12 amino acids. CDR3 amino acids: CASRDTQETQYF. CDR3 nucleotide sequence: TGTGCCAGCAGAGATACTCAAGAGACCCAGTACTTC.

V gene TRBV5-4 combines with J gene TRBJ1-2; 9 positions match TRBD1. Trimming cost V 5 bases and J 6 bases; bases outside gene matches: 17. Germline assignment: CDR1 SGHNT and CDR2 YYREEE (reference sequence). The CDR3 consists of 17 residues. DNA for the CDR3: TGTGCCAGCAGGACCCTCAAACACCGGGACAGGGTAAATGGCTACACCTTC. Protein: CASRTLKHRDRVNGYTF.

The CDR3 sequence is CASSQDRASSRDEQFF. DNA of the CDR3: TGCGCCAGCAGCCAAGATAGGGCTAGCTCCCGGGATGAGCAGTTCTTC. The V call is TRBV4-1, the J call TRBJ2-1; tentatively, D is TRBD2 (5 bases). The CDR3 has 16 amino acids. Trimming shortened V by 0 bases and J by 8 bases, and 17 bases separated the two germline ends. Looked up from germline, CDR1 is MGHRA and CDR2 is YSYEKL.